Below are 25 T cell receptor beta chains sequenced from a single sample in a study of CD8+ T cells in alopecia areata. RNA was isolated and reverse transcribed to cDNA, the sequencing template. Sequenced by immunoSEQ multiplex PCR; TCRdb stores in-frame clones only, minus some. The sample has about 250,000 clones; roughly 63% are singletons. Treatment specified: oral pan-JAK inhibitor, 5-10 mg twice daily. This specimen consisted of CD4+ T cells sorted from blood, obtained at week 52, from a patient treated with tofacitinib. The source is a human donor with alopecia areata.

This clone was counted between two and nine times. V usage is TRBV7-2 and J usage is TRBJ2-2; D possibly corresponds to TRBD1 (6 bases). V was pared by 7 bases and J by 0 bases, with 15 bases between. This CDR3 spans 16 amino acids. CDR1 and CDR2 (germline): SGHTA, FQGNSA. The CDR3 here is CASKGPGAPNTGELFF. CDR3 in DNA: TGTGCCAGCAAGGGGCCAGGGGCGCCGAACACCGGGGAGCTGTTTTTT. Drawing the rest from reference TRBV7-2 and TRBJ2-2, the complete variable domain is GAGVSQSPSNKVTEKGKDVELRCDPISGHTALYWYRQSLGQGLEFLIYFQGNSAPDKSGLPSDRFSAERTGGSVSTLTIQRTQQEDSAVYLCASKGPGAPNTGELFFGEGSRLTVL.

The chain is built from TRBV5-1 and TRBJ2-5; D is unresolved. The CDR3 loop spans 14 amino acids. The V end lost 7 bases, the J end lost 8 bases, and 21 bases lay between the germline ends. Germline CDR1 and CDR2: SGHRS and YFSETQ. The CDR3 here is CASRLELTESTQYF. The CDR3 region has the DNA TGCGCCAGCCGCCTGGAATTGACCGAGTCTACCCAGTACTTC. Full variable domain (missing parts from reference TRBV5-1 and TRBJ2-5): KAGVTQTPRYLIKTRGQQVTLSCSPISGHRSVSWYQQTPGQGLQFLFEYFSETQRNKGNFPGRFSGRQFSNSRSEMNVSTLELGDSALYLCASRLELTESTQYFGPGTRLLVL.

V is TRBV7-2 and J is TRBJ1-2; no definite D call. Trimming removed 2 bases at V and 8 bases at J, with 12 bases between. The CDR3 contains 13 residues. Germline V CDR1 and CDR2: SGHTA, FQGNSA. CDR3: CASSLRTLGGYTF. The CDR3 DNA reads TGTGCCAGCAGCTTAAGGACCCTAGGGGGCTACACCTTC.

This clone has a handful of counts. The chain uses TRBV20-1 and TRBJ2-1; D remains ambiguous. From germline, CDR1 is DFQATT and CDR2 SNEGSKA (reference sequence). The V end was cut by 6 bases, the J end by 8 bases, with 11 bases between. The CDR3 totals 11 residues. The CDR3 region has the DNA TGCAGTGCCAACTTTGGGGATGAGCAGTTCTTC. It encodes CSANFGDEQFF.

J is TRBJ1-1 and V is TRBV4-2, with unresolved D. Trimming stripped 2 bases from V and 5 bases from J, with 9 bases between. CDR1 is LGHNA, CDR2 YNFKEQ, per germline. This CDR3 contains 13 residues. The CDR3 here is CASSQHKETEAFF. DNA of the CDR3: TGTGCCAGCAGCCAACATAAGGAGACTGAAGCTTTCTTT.

V usage is TRBV7-3 and J usage is TRBJ1-2, with 8 bases identical to TRBD1. Germline CDR1 reads SGHTA; CDR2 reads FQGTGA. The trim removed 5 bases at V and 7 bases at J, leaving 6 bases unmatched. CDR3 length equals 13 residues. DNA of the CDR3: TGTGCCAGCAGCCGGGGACAGGTGTTTGGCTACACCTTC. It is translated as CASSRGQVFGYTF.

The gene calls are TRBV5-1 and TRBJ1-1, with 9 bases fitting TRBD1. The CDR3 sequence is 17 residues long. Germline assignment: CDR1 SGHRS and CDR2 YFSETQ. Trimming cost V 2 bases and J 5 bases; bases outside gene matches: 13. The CDR3 region is CASSFSGQGRIQTEAFF. The CDR3 nucleotides are TGCGCCAGCAGCTTCTCCGGACAGGGGAGGATTCAAACTGAAGCTTTCTTT.

The chain is built from TRBV9 and TRBJ2-1; 7 bases are a match to TRBD1. V was pared by 7 bases and J by 5 bases, with 6 bases of the junction left unmatched. CDR1 and CDR2 (germline): SGDLS, YYNGEE. This CDR3 region has 13 residues. CDR3 DNA sequence: TGTGCCAGCCAAAGGGGGCCCGACAATGAGCAGTTCTTC. This translates into CASQRGPDNEQFF.

This clone was counted a single time. CDR3 region: CACGGATTDTQYF. The CDR3 bases are TGTGCCTGCGGGGGGGCTACAACAGATACGCAGTATTTT. V is TRBV30 and J is TRBJ2-3, with 8 bases fitting TRBD2. CDR3 length: 13 residues. V shed 6 bases, J shed 3 bases, and the junction held 5 bases outside the gene matches. CDR1 GTSNPN and CDR2 SVGIG come from the germline V gene (reference sequence).

This chain connects TRBV9 to TRBJ2-1; D perhaps matches TRBD2 (7 bases). V lost 4 bases and J 4 bases, leaving 12 bases between the germline ends. The V gene's germline CDR1 is SGDLS and CDR2 YYNGEE. The CDR3 consists of 14 residues. CDR3 residues: CASSRGDNYNEQFF. The DNA for the CDR3 is TGTGCCAGCAGCCGGGGGGACAATTACAATGAGCAGTTCTTC.

The chain employs TRBV6-9 and TRBJ2-1; 7 bases align to TRBD2. The CDR3 loop spans 17 amino acids. The germline gives CDR1 MNHGY, CDR2 SVAAGI. Trimming removed 8 bases from V and 0 bases from J; junction bases left unmatched: 13. CDR3 coding DNA: TGTGCCAGCTTGGAGCTAGCGGACAAAAGCTCCTACAATGAGCAGTTCTTC. Translation gives CASLELADKSSYNEQFF.

This clone was seen more than once but under ten times. The chain has TRBV27 and TRBJ1-2; a possible D gene is TRBD1 (6 bases). Trimming left V 5 bases short and J 5 bases short, with 12 bases between. The CDR3 has 13 residues. Germline CDR1 MNHEY, CDR2 SMNVEV (reference sequence). The CDR3 reads CASSPRTAYGYTF. As DNA, the CDR3 is TGTGCCAGCAGTCCTAGGACAGCTTATGGCTACACCTTC.

The J gene is TRBJ1-2, the V gene TRBV29-1; 7 bases map to TRBD1. Germline V gives CDR1 SQVTM, CDR2 ANQGSEA. Trimming at V came to 4 bases and at J to 6 bases, leaving 2 bases not matched to a gene. The CDR3 totals 11 residues. The CDR3 here is CSVGQGHGYTF. The CDR3 coding sequence is TGCAGCGTTGGACAGGGTCATGGCTACACCTTC.

This clone was counted only a few times. V is TRBV29-1 and J is TRBJ1-5, with D possibly being TRBD1 (6 bases). Germline loops: CDR1 SQVTM, CDR2 ANQGSEA. V gave up 4 bases and J gave up 3 bases, with 10 bases separating them. This CDR3 spans 13 amino acids. CDR3 residues: CSVVGGTNQPQHF. The CDR3 DNA is TGCAGCGTTGTAGGGGGTACCAATCAGCCCCAGCATTTT.

The chain joins TRBV5-1 to TRBJ2-1; TRBD1 is a possible D gene (5 bases). The CDR3 extends over 14 amino acids. Looked up from germline, CDR1 is SGHRS and CDR2 is YFSETQ. Deletions cut 0 bases from V and 10 bases from J, with 14 bases between. The CDR3 reads CASSLGPGLKEQFF. DNA of the CDR3: TGCGCCAGCAGCTTGGGTCCAGGGTTAAAGGAGCAGTTCTTC.

The chain combines TRBV30 with TRBJ2-7; D gene ambiguous. The germline gives CDR1 GTSNPN, CDR2 SVGIG (reference sequence). The ends were cut back, 0 bases at V and 0 bases at J, with 6 bases in the middle. This CDR3 comprises 13 residues. The CDR3 loop is CAWSVTRSYEQYF. The CDR3 DNA follows: TGTGCCTGGAGTGTTACCCGCTCCTACGAGCAGTACTTC. The whole variable domain, filled in from reference TRBV30 and TRBJ2-7, reads SQTIHQWPATLVQPVGSPLSLECTVEGTSNPNLYWYRQAAGRGLQLLFYSVGIGQISSEVPQNLSASRPQDRQFILSSKKLLLSDSGFYLCAWSVTRSYEQYFGPGTRLTVT.

The sample holds a few counts of this clone. V is TRBV11-2 and J is TRBJ2-3; D not resolved. Germline V gene lookup returns CDR1 SGHAT and CDR2 FQNNGV. This CDR3 has 12 residues. V was pared by 2 bases and J by 6 bases, with 6 bases between. CDR3: CASSLISDTQYF. Here the CDR3 DNA reads TGTGCCAGCAGCTTAATCTCGGATACGCAGTATTTT.

The genes are TRBV30 and TRBJ2-5; 8 bases line up with TRBD1. Trimming took 1 base from V and 2 from J; bases not matched to a gene: 3. This CDR3 is built from 14 residues. In germline, CDR1 is GTSNPN, CDR2 SVGIG (reference sequence). The CDR3 bases are TGTGCCTGGAGTGAGTGGACAGGGCAAGAGACCCAGTACTTC. It yields the protein CAWSEWTGQETQYF.

The rearrangement joins TRBV11-2 to TRBJ2-3; D possibly matches TRBD1 or TRBD2 (6 bases each). There are 14 residues in the CDR3. V was shortened by 2 bases and J by 2 bases, with 8 bases between the two germline ends. Per the germline V gene, CDR1 is SGHAT and CDR2 is FQNNGV. CDR3 amino acids: CASSLRGDTDTQYF. CDR3 in DNA: TGTGCCAGCAGCTTAAGGGGGGACACAGATACGCAGTATTTT.

The rearrangement joins TRBV6-8 to TRBJ1-6; D is unresolved. Trimming pared 6 bases from V and 7 bases from J, leaving 16 bases between. Per germline, CDR1 MNHGY and CDR2 SAAAGT. The CDR3 is 15 amino acids. CDR3 sequence: CASSRNMGNNSPLHF. The CDR3 bases are TGTGCCAGCAGCCGCAACATGGGTAACAATTCACCCCTCCACTTT.

The V call is TRBV4-1, the J call TRBJ2-7, with D tentatively TRBD2 (6 bases). Germline-derived CDR1 and CDR2 are MGHRA and YSYEKL. This CDR3 comprises 16 residues. V was shortened by 1 base and J by 1 base, with 14 bases between the two germline ends. The CDR3 region has the DNA TGCGCCAGCAGCCAAGGAAAGGGAGGAGATTCCTACGAGCAGTACTTC. This codes for CASSQGKGGDSYEQYF.

The chain links TRBV7-2 to TRBJ2-5; the D is unclear. Trimming took 3 bases from V and 3 from J, leaving 8 bases between them. Germline CDR1 reads SGHTA; CDR2 reads FQGNSA. The CDR3 sequence is 13 residues long. CDR3 nucleotides: TGTGCCAGCAGCTTTCATATCAAAGAGACCCAGTACTTC. It codes for CASSFHIKETQYF.

In its sample, this clone was seen a few times. The rearrangement uses TRBV5-1 and TRBJ2-1, with D perhaps matching TRBD1 (5 bases). Trimming left V 0 bases short and J 2 bases short, with 9 bases between. CDR3 length equals 15 residues. From germline, CDR1 is SGHRS and CDR2 YFSETQ. For the CDR3, the DNA is TGCGCCAGCAGCTTGGCCAGGGTCCCCTACAATGAGCAGTTCTTC. This translates into CASSLARVPYNEQFF.

DNA of the CDR3: TGCGCCAGCAGCCAACCGCTAGCGGGGGGGCTGGGCGAGCAGTACTTC. Translating gives CASSQPLAGGLGEQYF. This sequence joins TRBV4-1 and TRBJ2-7; 12 bases map to TRBD2. With 2 bases clipped from V and 6 bases from J, the junction kept 8 bases outside the gene matches. CDR1 MGHRA and CDR2 YSYEKL come from the germline V gene. The CDR3 has 16 amino acids.

The chain is built from TRBV30 and TRBJ2-6, with 9 bases matching TRBD1. Germline assignment: CDR1 GTSNPN and CDR2 SVGIG (reference sequence). The CDR3 loop spans 15 amino acids. The J segment lost 3 bases and the V segment lost 5 bases, leaving 5 bases of the junction unmatched. As DNA, the CDR3 is TGTGCCTGGGGGACAGGGTTTCGTGGGGCCAACGTCCTGACTTTC. Its protein product is CAWGTGFRGANVLTF.